These 26 T cell receptor beta chains came from one sample sequenced in a study of blood T cell repertoires in COVID-19. Method: immunoSEQ multiplex PCR; TCRdb's copy keeps in-frame clones and lacks some. The sample holds about 300,000 clones, roughly 87% seen once. Sequencing was performed on peripheral blood. Source of these receptors: a man in his late teens or twenties with active or convalescent COVID-19.

This clone has a single count. The identical CDR3 is also encoded by other nucleotide sequences in the sample. The chain joins TRBV18 to TRBJ2-3; no clear D. The CDR3 is made up of 13 amino acids. V was clipped by 3 bases and J by 2 bases, with 6 bases between them. Germline V gene lookup returns CDR1 KGHSH and CDR2 LQKENI. The CDR3 bases are TGTGCCAGCTCACCCGAGATCACAGATACGCAGTATTTT. Translating it yields CASSPEITDTQYF.

V gene TRBV19 combines with J gene TRBJ2-6; TRBD1 is a possible D gene (6 bases). This CDR3 has 18 residues. Germline V gene lookup returns CDR1 LNHDA and CDR2 SQIVND (reference sequence). V lost 6 bases and J lost 0, with 18 bases in between. The CDR3 loop is CASRRVGQVSSGANVLTF. The CDR3 DNA reads TGTGCCAGTAGGAGAGTGGGACAAGTGAGCTCTGGGGCCAACGTCCTGACTTTC. Variable domain in full (rest from reference TRBV19 and TRBJ2-6): DGGITQSPKYLFRKEGQNVTLSCEQNLNHDAMYWYRQDPGQGLRLIYYSQIVNDFQKGDIAEGYSVSREKKESFPLTVTSAQKNPTAFYLCASRRVGQVSSGANVLTFGAGSRLTVL.

The V gene is TRBV7-2, the J gene TRBJ2-3, with 10 bases matching TRBD1. V lost 2 bases, J lost 4 bases, and 3 bases stayed unmatched. CDR1 is SGHTA, CDR2 FQGNSA, per germline. The CDR3 is 15 amino acids. CDR3 amino acids: CASSLRDRGADTQYF. The CDR3 DNA reads TGTGCCAGCAGCTTAAGGGACAGGGGCGCAGATACGCAGTATTTT.

The chain carries TRBV4-1 and TRBJ1-2; D ambiguous. V lost 0 bases and J 7 bases, leaving 18 bases between the germline ends. Germline values: CDR1 MGHRA, CDR2 YSYEKL. There are 16 residues in the CDR3. The CDR3 DNA sequence: TGCGCCAGCAGCCAAGAGCGGAGGGCGGAGAGGGTTGGCTACACCTTC. Translation gives CASSQERRAERVGYTF.

This chain links TRBV15 with TRBJ2-7, with D possibly TRBD2 on 5 matching bases. Germline V CDR1 and CDR2: LNHNV, YYDKDF (reference sequence). The V end was cut by 1 base, the J end by 3 bases, with 13 bases between. This CDR3 is 15 amino acids long. CDR3 sequence reads: CATSRGGLAHYEQYF. Written as DNA, the CDR3 is TGTGCCACCAGCAGAGGAGGTCTAGCACACTACGAGCAGTACTTC. Supplemented by reference TRBV15 and TRBJ2-7, the full variable domain reads DAMVIQNPRYQVTQFGKPVTLSCSQTLNHNVMYWYQQKSSQAPKLLFHYYDKDFNNEADTPDNFQSRRPNTSFCFLDIRSPGLGDTAMYLCATSRGGLAHYEQYFGPGTRLTVT.

The chain couples TRBV19 to TRBJ1-4; 8 bases agree with TRBD1. V lost 6 bases and J lost 5; bases outside the gene matches: 17. Per germline, CDR1 LNHDA and CDR2 SQIVND (reference sequence). The CDR3 consists of 18 residues. The CDR3 region is CASRLGTGSSLDNEKLFF. The CDR3 nucleotides read TGTGCCAGTAGACTGGGGACAGGTTCTTCCTTGGACAATGAAAAACTGTTTTTT.

The chain carries TRBV4-2 and TRBJ1-5, with 7 bases aligning to TRBD1. The CDR3 is 15 residues long. Germline V gives CDR1 LGHNA, CDR2 YNFKEQ. V was pared by 1 base and J by 0 bases, with 0 bases of the junction left unmatched. The CDR3 sequence: CASSQGQGSNQPQHF. CDR3 in DNA: TGTGCCAGCAGCCAAGGACAGGGTAGCAATCAGCCCCAGCATTTT.

The gene calls are TRBV7-9 and TRBJ1-2; TRBD1 agrees at 9 bases. Trimming at V came to 5 bases and at J to 4 bases, leaving 5 bases not matched to a gene. The CDR3 runs 14 residues. The germline V gene encodes CDR1 SEHNR and CDR2 FQNEAQ (reference sequence). This chain's CDR3 is CASSAGQGSYGYTF. CDR3 DNA sequence: TGTGCCAGCAGCGCGGGACAGGGTTCCTATGGCTACACCTTC.

The chain joins TRBV18 to TRBJ2-7, with D possibly matching TRBD1 (6 bases). Germline V gene sequence: CDR1 KGHSH, CDR2 LQKENI. V lost 3 bases to trimming and J lost 6 bases, with 12 bases between them. The CDR3 is 13 residues long. The CDR3 DNA sequence: TGTGCCAGCTCACCTCCAGGACAGTCCGAGCAGTACTTC. It is translated as CASSPPGQSEQYF.

The J gene is TRBJ1-3, the V gene TRBV5-1; D possibly corresponds to TRBD1 (5 bases). Looked up from germline, CDR1 is SGHRS and CDR2 is YFSETQ. This CDR3 region has 16 residues. V lost 4 bases to trimming and J lost 1 base, with 15 bases between them. The chain's CDR3 is CASSHNAGGSGNTIYF. In nucleotides, the CDR3 is TGCGCCAGCAGCCATAACGCGGGGGGATCTGGAAACACCATATATTTT.

The rearrangement links TRBV5-8 to TRBJ2-7; a weak D match, TRBD1 (6 bases). Per germline, CDR1 SGHTS and CDR2 YDEGEE. V gave up 0 bases and J gave up 4 bases, with 11 bases separating them. The CDR3 loop spans 14 amino acids. As DNA, the CDR3 is TGTGCCAGCAGCTTGGGACAGGCCATTTACGAGCAGTACTTC. Encoded protein: CASSLGQAIYEQYF. The whole variable domain, remainder taken from reference TRBV5-8 and TRBJ2-7, is EAGVTQSPTHLIKTRGQQATLRCSPISGHTSVYWYQQALGLGLQFLLWYDEGEERNRGNFPPRFSGRQFPNYSSELNVNALELEDSALYLCASSLGQAIYEQYFGPGTRLTVT.

As regards this clone: At one of its ends the junction is not consistent with the germline gene, which may arise from a read error. The gene calls are TRBV4-2 and TRBJ2-7, with D perhaps matching TRBD2 (5 bases). Germline V gene data show CDR1 as LGHNA and CDR2 as YNFKEQ. The CDR3 is made up of 11 amino acids. For the CDR3, the DNA is TGTGCCAGCAGCCAAGGCGGACTGCGGAGATTC. Translated, it gives CASSQGGLRRF.

This clone occurred a few times. The chain couples TRBV11-2 to TRBJ2-7, with D hard to call. Germline V gene sequence: CDR1 SGHAT, CDR2 FQNNGV. V lost 5 bases to trimming and J lost 6 bases, with 8 bases between them. This CDR3 has 11 residues. The CDR3 DNA sequence: TGTGCCAGCAGCCGGTCTCCCGAGCAGTACTTC. Amino acid sequence: CASSRSPEQYF. The full variable domain, in which reference TRBV11-2 and TRBJ2-7 provide the parts outside the CDR3, is EAGVAQSPRYKIIEKRQSVAFWCNPISGHATLYWYQQILGQGPKLLIQFQNNGVVDDSQLPKDRFSAERLKGVDSTLKIQPAKLEDSAVYLCASSRSPEQYFGPGTRLTVT.

The V and J genes are TRBV28 and TRBJ2-5; 8 bases align to TRBD1. The CDR3 spans 14 residues. The germline gives CDR1 MDHEN, CDR2 SYDVKM. J was trimmed by 6 bases and V by 3 bases; bases with no gene match: 6. The CDR3 loop is CASSFQGAIKTQYF. The CDR3 DNA follows: TGTGCCAGCAGTTTTCAGGGGGCGATTAAGACCCAGTACTTC.

This sequence joins TRBV7-9 and TRBJ1-4; the match to TRBD1 covers 9 bases. The J segment lost 8 bases and the V segment lost 2 bases, leaving 6 bases of the junction unmatched. This CDR3 comprises 15 residues. CDR1 is SEHNR, CDR2 FQNEAQ, per germline (reference sequence). The DNA of the CDR3 is TGTGCCAGCAGCTTACCGGACAGGGGTTACGAAAAACTGTTTTTT. Protein sequence: CASSLPDRGYEKLFF.

A single count supports this clone. The chain employs TRBV27 and TRBJ2-7; D gene unclear. Trimming took off 6 bases at V and 3 bases at J, with 6 bases between the two ends. The CDR3 consists of 11 residues. CDR1 is MNHEY and CDR2 is SMNVEV in the germline V gene (reference sequence). This CDR3 reads CASRRYYEQYF. Written as DNA, the CDR3 is TGTGCCAGCAGGAGGTACTACGAGCAGTACTTC.

This chain joins TRBV29-1 and TRBJ1-1; D perhaps matches TRBD1 (5 bases). Germline V gene lookup returns CDR1 SQVTM and CDR2 ANQGSEA. The CDR3 is made up of 14 amino acids. V gave up 4 bases and J gave up 4 bases, with 16 bases separating them. This CDR3 is CSVGDRGVGTEAFF. As DNA, the CDR3 is TGCAGCGTTGGGGATCGGGGGGTTGGCACTGAAGCTTTCTTT.

The J gene is TRBJ2-3, the V gene TRBV5-4; D perhaps matches TRBD1 (7 bases). Trimming cost V 4 bases and J 4 bases, with 13 bases left between them. The germline gives CDR1 SGHNT, CDR2 YYREEE (reference sequence). The CDR3 consists of 14 residues. As DNA, the CDR3 is TGTGCCAGCAGCGATCAGGGGGGTTCAGATACGCAGTATTTT. This encodes CASSDQGGSDTQYF.

This clone was counted a single time. This chain uses TRBV27 with TRBJ2-3, with a possible D match to TRBD1 (7 bases). The CDR3 totals 14 residues. Germline CDR1 MNHEY, CDR2 SMNVEV (reference sequence). The germline V and J ends were trimmed by 3 bases and 7 bases, with 14 bases remaining between them. The CDR3 DNA sequence: TGTGCCAGCAGTTTCCAGGGGGGCTTTAATACGCAGTATTTT. Translation: CASSFQGGFNTQYF.

V is TRBV7-3 and J is TRBJ2-1; no clear D gene. The V end lost 2 bases, the J end lost 6 bases, and 8 bases lay between the germline ends. The germline V gene has CDR1 SGHTA and CDR2 FQGTGA. CDR3 length equals 13 residues. CDR3 sequence (DNA): TGTGCCAGCAGCTTACGGAGAGGCAATGAGCAGTTCTTC. Protein product: CASSLRRGNEQFF.

The CDR3 bases are TGTGCCAGCAGCCAGTCCCCCAATTACCAAGAGACCCAGTACTTC. This translates into CASSQSPNYQETQYF. V is TRBV13 and J is TRBJ2-5; unclear D gene. Germline lookup yields CDR1 PRHDT and CDR2 FYEKMQ (reference sequence). This CDR3 contains 15 residues. V lost 5 bases and J lost 0, with 13 bases in between.

V gene TRBV5-4 combines with J gene TRBJ2-2; 10 bases agree with TRBD1. Germline CDR1 is SGHNT and CDR2 is YYREEE (reference sequence). V lost 4 bases to trimming and J lost 3 bases; unmatched junction nucleotides: 6. This CDR3 has 16 amino acids. The CDR3 sequence: CASSPPDRGHTGELFF. The CDR3 coding sequence is TGTGCCAGCAGCCCGCCCGACAGGGGGCACACCGGGGAGCTGTTTTTT. The complete variable domain, with remaining parts taken from reference TRBV5-4 and TRBJ2-2, reads ETGVTQSPTHLIKTRGQQVTLRCSSQSGHNTVSWYQQALGQGPQFIFQYYREEENGRGNFPPRFSGLQFPNYSSELNVNALELDDSALYLCASSPPDRGHTGELFFGEGSRLTVL.

This clone occurred once. The rearrangement joins TRBV21-1 to TRBJ1-5. TRBV21-1 is listed as a pseudogene. This CDR3 has 17 amino acids. CDR3 in amino acids: CASSKSPWGRSNQPQHF. In nucleotides, the CDR3 is TGTGCCAGCAGCAAATCTCCCTGGGGGAGGAGCAATCAGCCCCAGCATTTT.

This chain joins TRBV7-2 and TRBJ2-7, with TRBD2 as a possible D gene (5 bases). Germline V CDR1 and CDR2: SGHTA, FQGNSA. CDR3 length: 15 amino acids. V was clipped by 4 bases and J by 0 bases, with 13 bases between them. The CDR3 protein is CASSSGRGPSYEQYF. In DNA, the CDR3 is TGTGCCAGCAGCTCTGGCCGGGGTCCCTCCTACGAGCAGTACTTC.

The chain carries TRBV27 and TRBJ1-4; tentative D call: TRBD1 (5 bases). V was trimmed by 0 bases and J by 8 bases, leaving 13 bases between them. Germline V gene lookup returns CDR1 MNHEY and CDR2 SMNVEV (reference sequence). The CDR3 spans 15 residues. In nucleotides, the CDR3 is TGTGCCAGCAGTTTATCGGGCTGGGGCCGGGAAAAACTGTTTTTT. Its translation is CASSLSGWGREKLFF.

The chain employs TRBV5-1 and TRBJ2-7; the D is unclear. Germline V CDR1 and CDR2: SGHRS, YFSETQ. The V gene lost 0 bases and the J gene lost 2 bases, with 12 bases spanning the gap. CDR3 length equals 15 residues. DNA of the CDR3: TGCGCCAGCAGCTTGGCGGGTACAAATCCCTACGAGCAGTACTTC. Its translation is CASSLAGTNPYEQYF.